This TCR beta chain stems from a study of T cell responses to AZD1222 COVID-19 vaccine. General study points: Repertoire sampling was restricted to post-peak T cell response timepoints. Targets within unmutated variant regions were reportedly found for nearly half of spike-specific TCRs. An increase in Spike-specific TCR breadth and depth was observed after two AZD1222 doses.

This clone was seen more than once but under ten times. Its antigen is not known. Other DNA sequences from this sample encode an identical CDR3 as well. TCRdb keeps only in-frame clones here, not all; method: immunoSEQ multiplex PCR. The sample carries about 180,000 clones, about 86% recorded once. The sequence was collected from an adult who received the AZD1222 COVID-19 vaccine. The sequences come from peripheral blood, collected 28 days after the second AZD1222 dose.

This chain's CDR3 is CASSQDLGHTIYF. The CDR3 nucleotides are TGCGCCAGCAGCCAAGATCTGGGCCACACCATATATTTT. V and J are TRBV4-3 and TRBJ1-3; D unresolved. The CDR3 runs to 13 residues. Germline values: CDR1 LGHNA, CDR2 YSLEER. Trimming removed 0 bases at V and 8 bases at J, with 8 bases between.